The 21 T cell receptor beta chains given below trace back to one sample, sequenced in a study of siplizumab effects on memory and regulatory T cells. Produced via immunoSEQ multiplex PCR; TCRdb's table is partial and in-frame only. The sample yields roughly 100,000 clones, 93% seen once. The sequencing input was CD8+ T cells sorted from blood. These receptors were collected from a human donor in good health.

The V gene is TRBV7-8, the J gene TRBJ1-1, with 9 bases lining up with TRBD1. V was clipped by 4 bases and J by 1 base; unmatched bases: 7. Per germline, CDR1 SGHVS and CDR2 FQNEAQ. The length of the CDR3 is 16 residues. Here the CDR3 reads CASSSLPTGGNTEAFF. The DNA of the CDR3 is TGTGCCAGCAGCTCCCTACCGACAGGGGGGAACACTGAAGCTTTCTTT.

V is TRBV4-1 and J is TRBJ2-1; D gene unclear. The V gene lost 0 bases and the J gene lost 3 bases, with 9 bases spanning the gap. The germline CDR1 and CDR2 sequences are MGHRA and YSYEKL. The CDR3 length is 15 residues. The CDR3 bases are TGCGCCAGCAGCCAAGACGGCAGGAACTACAATGAGCAGTTCTTC. It encodes CASSQDGRNYNEQFF.

The V call is TRBV27, the J call TRBJ1-2; D is possibly TRBD1 (6 bases). Germline values: CDR1 MNHEY, CDR2 SMNVEV (reference sequence). This CDR3 has 15 amino acids. With 4 bases removed from V and 6 bases from J, the gap between germline ends came to 18 bases. Here the CDR3 DNA reads TGTGCCAGCAGTTCCATCCTCGGGGGCAGCGATGGCTACACCTTC. It translates to CASSSILGGSDGYTF.

This chain uses TRBV10-3 with TRBJ2-1, with D possibly matching TRBD1 (5 bases). Germline-derived CDR1 and CDR2 are ENHRY and SYGVKD. CDR3 length equals 19 residues. V was shortened by 2 bases and J by 7 bases, with 27 bases between the two germline ends. The CDR3 protein is CAISEPQKEQESTGNEQFF. CDR3 DNA sequence: TGTGCCATCAGTGAGCCCCAGAAAGAACAGGAGAGTACCGGTAATGAGCAGTTCTTC.

The chain joins TRBV7-9 to TRBJ2-1; 14 positions match TRBD2. The CDR3 sequence is 19 residues long. With 5 bases clipped from V and 5 bases from J, the junction kept 14 bases outside the gene matches. CDR1 is SEHNR and CDR2 is FQNEAQ in the germline V gene (reference sequence). The CDR3: CASSPLMGTSGRDHNEQFF. CDR3 nucleotide sequence: TGTGCCAGCAGCCCCTTGATGGGGACTAGCGGGAGAGACCACAATGAGCAGTTCTTC.

This chain uses TRBV9 with TRBJ1-4; possible D gene TRBD1, 5 bases. This CDR3 spans 15 amino acids. V was pared by 3 bases and J by 2 bases, with 11 bases between. Germline lookup yields CDR1 SGDLS and CDR2 YYNGEE. This CDR3 is CASSGGGSTNEKLFF. In DNA form, the CDR3 reads TGTGCCAGCAGCGGTGGGGGATCGACTAATGAAAAACTGTTTTTT.

CDR3 in DNA: TGTGCCAGCAGCGATACAGGATTTGCAACTAATGAAAAACTGTTTTTT. Translated: CASSDTGFATNEKLFF. The chain employs TRBV5-5 and TRBJ1-4, with D possibly matching TRBD1 (5 bases). Germline V gives CDR1 SGHKS, CDR2 YYEKEE (reference sequence). V was pared by 4 bases and J by 0 bases, with 13 bases between. CDR3 length: 16 amino acids.

The V call is TRBV4-3, the J call TRBJ2-3; a possible D gene is TRBD1 (5 bases). V gave up 5 bases and J gave up 4 bases, with 16 bases separating them. The CDR3 spans 15 residues. Germline V lookup: CDR1 LGHNA, CDR2 YSLEER. CDR3 region: CASSSDPGSSDTQYF. The CDR3, as DNA: TGCGCCAGCAGCTCAGACCCAGGGTCTTCAGATACGCAGTATTTT.

The chain has TRBV6-5 and TRBJ1-5; D not resolved. The germline V gene encodes CDR1 MNHEY and CDR2 SVGAGI. The CDR3 covers 13 residues. The V end was cut by 5 bases, the J end by 4 bases, with 9 bases between. CDR3 bases: TGTGCCAGCAGTGCCTCCAGTAATCAGCCCCAGCATTTT. Its protein is CASSASSNQPQHF.

The chain combines TRBV27 with TRBJ1-6; D gene unclear. The CDR3 is 18 amino acids. Between the trimmed V and J ends, which lost 2 bases and 0 bases, there was a span of 14 bases. Germline CDR1 and CDR2: MNHEY and SMNVEV (reference sequence). Here the CDR3 reads CASSLSTDGSSYNSPLHF. In DNA, the CDR3 is TGTGCCAGCAGTTTAAGTACTGACGGAAGCTCCTATAATTCACCCCTCCACTTT.

The sample holds one count of this clone. The chain employs TRBV27 and TRBJ2-1, with 11 bases identical to TRBD2. The germline V gene encodes CDR1 MNHEY and CDR2 SMNVEV (reference sequence). Losses at the gene ends were 2 bases for V and 8 bases for J; bases not matched to a gene: 2. The CDR3 consists of 14 residues. This CDR3 is CASSLLGLADEQFF. CDR3 in DNA: TGTGCCAGCAGTTTACTGGGACTAGCGGATGAGCAGTTCTTC.

This chain joins TRBV2 and TRBJ2-2; D gene unclear. The CDR3 covers 15 residues. V lost 6 bases to trimming and J lost 8 bases, with 19 bases between them. CDR1 and CDR2 (germline): SNHLY, FYNNEI. CDR3 in amino acids: CASSAPDADVGELFF. The CDR3 DNA reads as TGTGCCAGCAGCGCGCCGGACGCAGATGTGGGGGAGCTGTTTTTT.

V is TRBV27 and J is TRBJ2-7, with 11 bases that match TRBD1. The J segment lost 2 bases and the V segment lost 4 bases, leaving 1 base of the junction unmatched. The CDR3 has 14 residues. Germline V gene data show CDR1 as MNHEY and CDR2 as SMNVEV (reference sequence). CDR3 loop: CASSSGQGAYEQYF. The CDR3 DNA is TGTGCCAGCAGTTCGGGACAGGGGGCCTACGAGCAGTACTTC.

V usage is TRBV5-5 and J usage is TRBJ2-7; TRBD2 is a possible D gene (5 bases). This CDR3 spans 16 amino acids. The germline V and J ends were trimmed by 1 base and 0 bases, with 14 bases remaining between them. Germline values: CDR1 SGHKS, CDR2 YYEKEE (reference sequence). CDR3 coding DNA: TGTGCCAGCAGCTTGACGGGGAAGCTAAGCTCCTACGAGCAGTACTTC. It translates to CASSLTGKLSSYEQYF.

V usage is TRBV4-3 and J usage is TRBJ2-4, with 7 bases that match TRBD1. V lost 3 bases, J lost 15 bases, and 17 bases stayed unmatched. The germline gives CDR1 LGHNA, CDR2 YSLEER. This CDR3 has 15 residues. CDR3 sequence reads: CASSHTTGVGSTRYF. In nucleotides, the CDR3 is TGCGCCAGCAGCCACACAACAGGGGTGGGTTCTACGAGGTACTTC.

This sequence joins TRBV13 and TRBJ2-1; possible D gene TRBD1, 6 bases. CDR1 and CDR2 from the germline V gene are PRHDT and FYEKMQ (reference sequence). The V end lost 5 bases, the J end lost 8 bases, and 19 bases lay between the germline ends. The CDR3 runs 15 residues. The CDR3, as DNA: TGTGCCAGCAGCCCACAGGGCATGTCCAACGATGAGCAGTTCTTC. It translates to CASSPQGMSNDEQFF.

The chain combines TRBV6-6 with TRBJ2-2, with D tentatively TRBD1 (6 bases). Trimming shortened V by 0 bases and J by 3 bases, and 11 bases separated the two germline ends. The CDR3 has 16 amino acids. Germline loops: CDR1 MNHNY, CDR2 SVGAGI (reference sequence). CDR3 sequence reads: CASSYSTQGDTGELFF. CDR3 DNA: TGTGCCAGCAGTTACTCCACACAGGGAGACACCGGGGAGCTGTTTTTT.

The chain couples TRBV27 to TRBJ2-7; the D call may be TRBD1 or TRBD2 (5 bases each). Germline V CDR1 and CDR2: MNHEY, SMNVEV (reference sequence). V dropped 0 bases and J dropped 3 bases, with 12 bases sitting between them. The length of the CDR3 is 15 residues. CDR3 loop: CASSLSGPGSYEQYF. The CDR3 DNA is TGTGCCAGCAGTTTATCGGGGCCAGGGAGCTACGAGCAGTACTTC.

This clone was observed a few times. Its ends do not fully match the called genes, so a read error is possible. The chain recombines TRBV7-7 with TRBJ2-2; 12 positions match TRBD2. There are 16 residues in the CDR3. Germline loops: CDR1 SSHAT, CDR2 FNYEAQ (reference sequence). This chain's CDR3 is CASSSGLAGNTGELFF. CDR3 sequence (DNA): TGTGCTAGCAGCTCCGGACTAGCGGGAAACACCGGGGAGCTGTTTTTT.

A single count supports this clone. The chain links TRBV15 to TRBJ2-1, with unresolved D. V lost 11 bases and J 2 bases, leaving 13 bases between the germline ends. Per germline, CDR1 LNHNV and CDR2 YYDKDF (reference sequence). The CDR3 has 13 amino acids. The CDR3 loop is CASSLAPYNEQFF. The CDR3 DNA reads TGTGCCTCCTCCTTGGCGCCCTACAATGAGCAGTTCTTC.

The V call is TRBV19, the J call TRBJ2-1; a possible D gene is TRBD2 (5 bases). The CDR3 runs 14 residues. V lost 6 bases and J lost 0, with 9 bases in between. The V gene's germline CDR1 is LNHDA and CDR2 SQIVND (reference sequence). The CDR3 sequence: CASSPGSSYNEQFF. The CDR3, as DNA: TGTGCCAGTAGCCCGGGGAGCTCCTACAATGAGCAGTTCTTC.